The TCR beta chain described here comes from a study of early T cells in non-severe SARS-CoV-2 infection (dated by TCRdb to 2020 to 2023). At the level of the whole study: Because TCR sequencing relied on bulk RNA taken from unsorted whole blood, pairing of alpha and beta chains was not possible.

Library construction relied on 5' RACE. The listed sequencing device is NextSeq 500. In the TCR library protocol, unique molecular identifiers were attached to individual cDNA molecules to correct for PCR bias and sequencing error. Sequencing covered both TCR alpha and beta chains, and within each sample the abundances of alpha and beta sequences were tightly co-correlated. In the source study's methods: Decombinator V4 was used to annotate TCR sequences for V gene, J gene and CDR3. TCRs were defined as expanded if a significant change between any two time points was detected under a Poisson model with p below 0.0001. Abundances of TCRs were expressed as counts per million after normalisation to the total number of TCRs sequenced in each sample. TRAV1-2 paired with TRAJ12, TRAJ20 or TRAJ33 defined MAIT TCRs, while TRAV10 paired with TRAJ18 defined iNKT TCRs. VDJdb, accessed 1 November 2021, was searched for CMV, EBV and SARS-CoV-2 annotated TCRs, excluding TCRs annotated for multiple antigens. The raw public data were reprocessed by TCRdb itself: fastp quality trimming at Q25, MiXCR clonotype calling, in-frame beta chains only. Every distinct CDR3 protein forms one entry, paired with its most common genes and DNA. TCRdb, not the original authors, processed these V and J calls. The sample profile shows almost 85,000 distinct CDR3 sequences; about 12% of them were found once. The biggest ten clones account for roughly 3% of the sample.

Results the study describes overall, beyond this receptor: VDJdb matching was skewed toward anti-spike CD8 responses and likely underestimated virus-specific expansions, missing private and CD4 specificities.

V sheds 0 bases and J sheds 8 bases, leaving 11 bases between their ends. The germline V gene provides CDR1 SGHRS and CDR2 YFSETQ. The CDR3 contains 13 residues, cysteine and phenylalanine counted. CDR3 DNA is the only sequence kept; it has 39 bases, read in frame from the first base. In regard to this clonotype: The antigen it binds to is not known. Within one base of it there is no much larger clone, and no base qualities were kept.

The study was a case-control design nested within a healthcare worker cohort in London, UK, with weekly nasopharyngeal swab PCR tests and blood sampling. Between 23 and 31 March 2020, the week of the UK lockdown, healthcare workers were enrolled and then followed up weekly for as long as 16 weeks. The sequencing input was whole blood. This sequence uses TRBV5-1 and TRBJ1-2; no D segment can be confidently identified. The clonotype was recovered from an adult who was a healthcare worker with PCR-confirmed SARS-CoV-2 infection or an uninfected control (not recorded which). The base sequence is TGCGCCAGCAGCTTGGCATTCGGCTCCGGCTACACCTTC. It translates as CASSLAFGSGYTF.